One T cell receptor beta chain is described in this entry. Germline-derived CDR1 and CDR2 are MDHEN and SYDVKM. V was cut by 2 bases and J by 0 bases, with 7 bases left in between. CDR3 length: 14 residues. This sample is part of a study of T-cell reconstitution after alpha-beta-depleted transplantation in children. Preparation of the TCRbeta library involved a method that used unique molecular identifiers. TCRdb independently ran MiXCR on the PCR reads; one entry per CDR3 protein. The top ten clones hold 16% of a sample with around 94,000 distinct CDR3 sequences, roughly 7.1% of them seen once. The sequence came from a boy younger than 10 with acute lymphoblastic leukemia, due to receive a stem cell transplant. The chain joins TRBV28 to TRBJ1-1; unclear D gene. Specimen: PBMCs, collected before TCRalphabeta/CD19-depleted stem cell transplant. This CDR3 is CASSLEGMNTEAFF. The CDR3 nucleotides are TGTGCCAGCAGTTTAGAGGGCATGAACACTGAAGCTTTCTTT.